This T cell receptor (beta chain) stems from a study of T cells in Graves' hyperthyroidism and ophthalmopathy. TCR beta CDR3 regions were amplified from RNA. Researchers ran a first-round RT-PCR on the TCR CDR3 using the HTBI primer set. TCRdb analysed the multiplex PCR reads with MiXCR anew, one entry per CDR3 protein. The sample carries around 690,000 distinct CDR3 sequences, less than 25% recorded once. This clonotype turned up a few times. The source of the PBMCs was about 10 ml of fresh peripheral blood. V lost 5 bases and J 5 bases, leaving 14 bases between the germline ends. The CDR3 contains 13 residues. CDR1 and CDR2 (germline): SGHDT, YYEEEE.

The chain has TRBV5-6 and TRBJ2-7; no clear D gene. Sample: blood. This receptor was taken from a young man with Graves' ophthalmopathy. Written as DNA, the CDR3 is TGTGCCAGCAGTTTTGTTGAGGAACACGAGCAGTACTTC. It encodes CASSFVEEHEQYF.